Each of the 30 T cell receptor beta chains below was sequenced from the same sample in a study of T cell responses to AZD1222 COVID-19 vaccine. This table comes from immunoSEQ multiplex PCR, and its TCRdb copy is limited to in-frame clones, with some not included. The data contain roughly 120,000 clones, roughly 88% of them singletons. The sample was peripheral blood, taken on day 0 of AZD1222 vaccination. The receptors shown here come from an adult in good health.

The gene calls are TRBV27 and TRBJ2-5; D might be TRBD1 (6 bases). Germline V gives CDR1 MNHEY, CDR2 SMNVEV (reference sequence). CDR3 length: 16 amino acids. The V end lost 5 bases, the J end lost 4 bases, and 20 bases lay between the germline ends. CDR3 protein: CASSTPYGDKVETQYF. The CDR3 DNA is TGTGCCAGCAGTACACCATACGGGGACAAGGTAGAGACCCAGTACTTC.

V is TRBV19 and J is TRBJ1-5; D is unresolved. CDR1 is LNHDA, CDR2 SQIVND, per germline (reference sequence). Deletions cut 6 bases from V and 0 bases from J, with 12 bases between. The CDR3 has 15 amino acids. In DNA, the CDR3 is TGTGCCAGTAGCCCCCTAAGTTATAGCAATCAGCCCCAGCATTTT. Translation: CASSPLSYSNQPQHF.

The chain has TRBV4-1 and TRBJ1-4, with a possible D match to TRBD1 (5 bases). V dropped 4 bases and J dropped 7 bases, with 19 bases sitting between them. The CDR3 loop spans 16 amino acids. Germline V CDR1 and CDR2: MGHRA, YSYEKL. The CDR3 reads CASSPETGTYSEKLFF. CDR3 bases: TGCGCCAGCAGCCCCGAAACCGGGACTTACTCTGAAAAACTGTTTTTT.

V gene TRBV6-5 combines with J gene TRBJ2-2; 8 bases map to TRBD1. The CDR3 has 15 amino acids. From germline, CDR1 is MNHEY and CDR2 SVGAGI. J was trimmed by 5 bases and V by 6 bases; bases with no gene match: 8. The CDR3 sequence: CASRIAGGATGELFF. In nucleotides, the CDR3 is TGTGCCAGCAGGATAGCAGGGGGCGCAACCGGGGAGCTGTTTTTT.

V is TRBV14 and J is TRBJ1-6; D remains unclear. Germline CDR1 is SGHDN and CDR2 is FVKESK. The CDR3 has 14 amino acids. Deletions cut 0 bases from V and 9 bases from J, with 9 bases between. CDR3 region: CASSQDLGGSPLHF. In nucleotides, the CDR3 is TGTGCCAGCAGCCAAGATTTAGGTGGTTCACCCCTCCACTTT.

This sequence joins TRBV6-5 and TRBJ2-5; 9 nucleotides match TRBD2. CDR3 length: 14 residues. Per the germline V gene, CDR1 is MNHEY and CDR2 is SVGAGI. The trim removed 4 bases at V and 4 bases at J, leaving 4 bases unmatched. CDR3 in amino acids: CASSSLSGRETQYF. CDR3 coding DNA: TGTGCCAGCAGTTCCCTTAGCGGGAGAGAGACCCAGTACTTC.

The chain joins TRBV7-8 to TRBJ1-3; D is possibly TRBD1 (5 bases). Trimming took off 1 base at V and 7 bases at J, with 29 bases between the two ends. The CDR3 covers 20 residues. CDR1 is SGHVS, CDR2 FQNEAQ, per germline. The CDR3 bases are TGTGCCAGCAGCTTAGGTCTATCCCTAGGGGCGGCCCTCGAAATTAACACCATATATTTT. Residues: CASSLGLSLGAALEINTIYF.

The rearrangement links TRBV30 to TRBJ2-7, with 8 bases aligning to TRBD1. The ends lost 3 bases at V and 3 bases at J; junction bases unmatched: 7. This CDR3 has 14 residues. Germline CDR1 GTSNPN, CDR2 SVGIG (reference sequence). CDR3 sequence: CAWRSGTGVYEQYF. The CDR3 DNA reads TGTGCCTGGAGATCCGGGACAGGAGTCTACGAGCAGTACTTC.

The V and J genes are TRBV5-4 and TRBJ2-7; no firm D call. CDR1 SGHNT and CDR2 YYREEE come from the germline V gene (reference sequence). CDR3 size: 12 residues. The ends were cut back, 0 bases at V and 3 bases at J, with 4 bases in the middle. The CDR3 spells CASSLGRYEQYF. CDR3 DNA: TGTGCCAGCAGCTTGGGCCGCTACGAGCAGTACTTC.

The chain has TRBV15 and TRBJ2-2; weak D call: TRBD1 (6 bases). Germline assignment: CDR1 LNHNV and CDR2 YYDKDF (reference sequence). The V gene lost 1 base and the J gene lost 3 bases, with 12 bases spanning the gap. The CDR3 is made up of 16 amino acids. The CDR3 bases are TGTGCCACCAGCAGAGTATCAGGGGCGTACACCGGGGAGCTGTTTTTT. The encoded protein is CATSRVSGAYTGELFF.

J is TRBJ2-7 and V is TRBV9, with unresolved D. Trimming removed 0 bases at V and 2 bases at J, with 6 bases between. Germline V gene sequence: CDR1 SGDLS, CDR2 YYNGEE. This CDR3 is 13 amino acids long. The CDR3 coding sequence is TGTGCCAGCAGCGTAGATGCGGCCTACGAGCAGTACTTC. Residues: CASSVDAAYEQYF.

V gene TRBV27 combines with J gene TRBJ2-3; possible D gene TRBD2, 6 bases. From germline, CDR1 is MNHEY and CDR2 SMNVEV (reference sequence). Trimming removed 2 bases from V and 5 bases from J, with 14 bases in between. The CDR3 extends over 15 amino acids. In DNA form, the CDR3 reads TGTGCCAGCAGTTTAAGCGGGTGGGCGCGAGATACGCAGTATTTT. Protein: CASSLSGWARDTQYF.

The table lists this clone with a count of one. The V gene is TRBV5-8, the J gene TRBJ2-3, with a tentative D call TRBD2 (5 bases). V lost 3 bases and J lost 5, with 16 bases in between. Germline V lookup: CDR1 SGHTS, CDR2 YDEGEE. The CDR3 has 15 amino acids. CDR3 protein: CASSSEVAHGDTQYF. DNA for the CDR3: TGTGCCAGCAGCTCGGAGGTAGCTCATGGAGATACGCAGTATTTT.

The chain combines TRBV24-1 with TRBJ2-7; no firm D call. The germline V gene has CDR1 KGHDR and CDR2 SFDVKD. This CDR3 is 13 amino acids long. V was pared by 7 bases and J by 1 base, with 10 bases between. CDR3 coding DNA: TGTGCCACCAGAGACGCAAATTCCTACGAGCAGTACTTC. This encodes CATRDANSYEQYF.

V usage is TRBV18 and J usage is TRBJ1-1; 11 bases fit TRBD1. Germline CDR1 KGHSH, CDR2 LQKENI. With 1 base clipped from V and 0 bases from J, the junction kept 7 bases outside the gene matches. The CDR3 spans 18 residues. CDR3 in DNA: TGTGCCAGCTCACCACGAGGGACAGGGGGGACCTTGAACACTGAAGCTTTCTTT. This gives the protein CASSPRGTGGTLNTEAFF. The full variable domain, with the rest looked up from reference TRBV18 and TRBJ1-1, is NAGVMQNPRHLVRRRGQEARLRCSPMKGHSHVYWYRQLPEEGLKFMVYLQKENIIDESGMPKERFSAEFPKEGPSILRIQQVVRGDSAAYFCASSPRGTGGTLNTEAFFGQGTRLTVV.

The rearrangement uses TRBV19 and TRBJ1-5; 7 bases map to TRBD1. With V trimmed by 6 bases and J by 2 bases, 7 bases remained unmatched. This CDR3 spans 15 amino acids. The germline V gene has CDR1 LNHDA and CDR2 SQIVND (reference sequence). The chain's CDR3 is CASRFDRAGNQPQHF. The CDR3, as DNA: TGTGCCAGTAGGTTCGACAGGGCCGGCAATCAGCCCCAGCATTTT.

The chain combines TRBV5-1 with TRBJ1-3; 11 bases are shared with TRBD1. Germline V CDR1 and CDR2: SGHRS, YFSETQ. CDR3 length: 16 residues. V shed 5 bases and J 0 bases; nucleotides not matched to a gene: 4. This chain's CDR3 is CASRPGTGGSGNTIYF. DNA of the CDR3: TGCGCCAGCAGACCAGGGACAGGGGGCTCTGGAAACACCATATATTTT.

The gene calls are TRBV6-5 and TRBJ1-1; D call uncertain. Trimming stripped 5 bases from V and 5 bases from J, with 12 bases between. The CDR3 loop spans 13 amino acids. The germline V gene has CDR1 MNHEY and CDR2 SVGAGI. The CDR3 DNA reads as TGTGCCAGCAGTCACGGGGTCGAGACTGAAGCTTTCTTT. As protein: CASSHGVETEAFF.

There are a few counts of this clone. The chain employs TRBV18 and TRBJ1-1; possible D gene TRBD1, 5 bases. V lost 4 bases and J lost 1, with 10 bases in between. From germline, CDR1 is KGHSH and CDR2 LQKENI. The CDR3 length is 14 residues. The CDR3 nucleotides are TGTGCCAGCTCACTCTCGGGGCCGAACACTGAAGCTTTCTTT. Protein: CASSLSGPNTEAFF.

The chain carries TRBV11-2 and TRBJ1-2; TRBD1 matches 7 bases. The V and J ends lost 8 bases and 8 bases, in that order; junction bases with no gene match: 17. The germline V gene encodes CDR1 SGHAT and CDR2 FQNNGV. The CDR3 runs 15 residues. The CDR3 DNA is TGTGCCAGCTCTTACAGGGGCCACACCCACCTGGGCTACACCTTC. Translating it yields CASSYRGHTHLGYTF.

J is TRBJ2-5 and V is TRBV10-3, with D possibly being TRBD1 (6 bases). This CDR3 has 13 amino acids. Trimming shortened V by 7 bases and J by 1 base, and 10 bases separated the two germline ends. Germline lookup yields CDR1 ENHRY and CDR2 SYGVKD. DNA for the CDR3: TGTGCCATCAATAACAGGGTCCAAGAGACCCAGTACTTC. Protein sequence: CAINNRVQETQYF.

The J gene is TRBJ1-2, the V gene TRBV28; a possible D gene is TRBD1 (5 bases). The CDR3 is made up of 14 amino acids. V was shortened by 6 bases and J by 4 bases, with 15 bases between the two germline ends. Germline V CDR1 and CDR2: MDHEN, SYDVKM. Here the CDR3 reads CASSLQESGYGYTF. The CDR3 DNA is TGTGCCAGCAGCCTACAGGAGTCTGGCTATGGCTACACCTTC.

A few counts support this clone. V usage is TRBV6-1 and J usage is TRBJ1-2; no clear D gene. CDR3 length: 12 residues. V shed 3 bases and J shed 7 bases, with 9 bases lying between them. CDR1 is MNHNS and CDR2 is SASEGT in the germline V gene. The CDR3 DNA reads as TGTGCCAGCAGTGATTGGTACGGTGGCTACACCTTC. This encodes CASSDWYGGYTF.

The chain uses TRBV6-6 and TRBJ1-2; D gene unclear. The CDR3 totals 13 residues. V lost 11 bases and J lost 3, with 16 bases in between. Germline lookup yields CDR1 MNHNY and CDR2 SVGAGI (reference sequence). DNA for the CDR3: TGTGCCCTCTCGGAGGGAAGCGACTATGGCTACACCTTC. Amino acids: CALSEGSDYGYTF.

As DNA, the CDR3 is TGTGCCACCCAGGGGGGGGCATCAGAGACCCAGTACTTC. Amino acid sequence: CATQGGASETQYF. The rearrangement links TRBV27 to TRBJ2-5; D tentatively fits TRBD1 or TRBD2 (7 bases each). The germline V gene encodes CDR1 MNHEY and CDR2 SMNVEV (reference sequence). The CDR3 has 13 residues. V shed 10 bases and J shed 4 bases, with 16 bases lying between them.

V usage is TRBV5-1 and J usage is TRBJ1-1; weak D call: TRBD1 (5 bases). V was trimmed by 3 bases and J by 2 bases, leaving 8 bases between them. This CDR3 is built from 13 residues. Germline-derived CDR1 and CDR2 are SGHRS and YFSETQ. The DNA of the CDR3 is TGCGCCAGCAGCTCGGACACCAACACTGAAGCTTTCTTT. Its protein is CASSSDTNTEAFF.

This chain uses TRBV6-5 with TRBJ1-4, with unresolved D. Germline-derived CDR1 and CDR2 are MNHEY and SVGAGI. V was pared by 0 bases and J by 0 bases, with 2 bases between. CDR3 length: 14 residues. The CDR3 sequence: CASSYSATNEKLFF. The CDR3 bases are TGTGCCAGCAGTTACTCAGCAACTAATGAAAAACTGTTTTTT.

This clone occurred a few times. This chain uses TRBV4-3 with TRBJ1-2, with a possible D match to TRBD1 (5 bases). Germline CDR1 reads LGHNA; CDR2 reads YSLEER. This CDR3 is 15 amino acids long. Between the trimmed V and J ends, which lost 5 bases and 7 bases, there was a span of 20 bases. CDR3 amino acids: CASSGMGQGRGGYTF. In nucleotides, the CDR3 is TGCGCCAGCAGCGGGATGGGGCAGGGAAGGGGTGGCTACACCTTC.

CDR3: CATQSVRGLDEQFF. In nucleotides, the CDR3 is TGTGCCACCCAGTCTGTCAGGGGACTGGATGAGCAGTTCTTC. The chain links TRBV24-1 to TRBJ2-1; D tentatively fits TRBD1 or TRBD2 (6 bases each). The germline V gene encodes CDR1 KGHDR and CDR2 SFDVKD. The CDR3 runs 14 residues. Trimming pared 9 bases from V and 8 bases from J, leaving 19 bases between.

The chain combines TRBV7-8 with TRBJ2-3; D remains unclear. This CDR3 comprises 13 residues. The germline V gene encodes CDR1 SGHVS and CDR2 FQNEAQ. The V end lost 5 bases, the J end lost 1 base, and 7 bases lay between the germline ends. CDR3 protein: CASSPTGTDTQYF. CDR3 sequence (DNA): TGTGCCAGCAGCCCGACTGGCACAGATACGCAGTATTTT.